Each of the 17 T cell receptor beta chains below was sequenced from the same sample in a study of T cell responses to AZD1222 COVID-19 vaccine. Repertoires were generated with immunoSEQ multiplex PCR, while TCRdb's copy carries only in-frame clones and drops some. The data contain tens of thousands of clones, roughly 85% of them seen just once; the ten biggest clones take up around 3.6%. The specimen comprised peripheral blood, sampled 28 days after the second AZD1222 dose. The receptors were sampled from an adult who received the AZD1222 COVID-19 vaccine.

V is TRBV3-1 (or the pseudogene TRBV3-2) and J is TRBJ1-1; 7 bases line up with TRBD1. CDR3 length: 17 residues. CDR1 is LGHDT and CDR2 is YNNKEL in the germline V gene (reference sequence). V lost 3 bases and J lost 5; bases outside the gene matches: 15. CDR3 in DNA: TGTGCCAGCAGCCATGTAACCCGGGACAGTCTTTTGACTGAAGCTTTCTTT. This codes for CASSHVTRDSLLTEAFF.

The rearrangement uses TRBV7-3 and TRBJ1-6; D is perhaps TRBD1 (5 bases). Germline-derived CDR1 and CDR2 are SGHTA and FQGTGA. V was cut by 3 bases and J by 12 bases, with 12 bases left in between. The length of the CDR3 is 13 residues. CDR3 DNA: TGTGCCAGCAGCTTGGGGGAAGTTGGACCCCTCCACTTT. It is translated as CASSLGEVGPLHF.

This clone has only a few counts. The CDR3 spells CASSSGGHTGELFF. The DNA of the CDR3 is TGTGCCAGCAGTTCAGGGGGCCACACCGGGGAGCTGTTTTTT. The chain carries TRBV11-3 and TRBJ2-2, with 8 bases fitting TRBD1. V was pared by 6 bases and J by 3 bases, with 3 bases of the junction left unmatched. This CDR3 has 14 amino acids. Germline CDR1 SGHNT, CDR2 YENEEA. Full variable domain (rest looked up from reference TRBV11-3 and TRBJ2-2): EAGVVQSPRYKIIEKKQPVAFWCNPISGHNTLYWYLQNLGQGPELLIRYENEEAVDDSQLPKDRFSAERLKGVDSTLKIQPAELGDSAVYLCASSSGGHTGELFFGEGSRLTVL.

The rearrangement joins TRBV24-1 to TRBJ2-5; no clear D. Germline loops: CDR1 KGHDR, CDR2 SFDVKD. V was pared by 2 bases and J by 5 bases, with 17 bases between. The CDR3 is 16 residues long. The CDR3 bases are TGTGCCACCAGTGATTATGCCCAGAGCTCGGTGGAGACCCAGTACTTC. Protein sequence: CATSDYAQSSVETQYF.

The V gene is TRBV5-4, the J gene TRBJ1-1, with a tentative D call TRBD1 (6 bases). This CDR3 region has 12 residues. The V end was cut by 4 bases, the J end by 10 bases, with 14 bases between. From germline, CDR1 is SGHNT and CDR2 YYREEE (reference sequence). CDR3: CASSPSGDRAFF. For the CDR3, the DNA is TGTGCCAGCAGCCCATCAGGGGATAGAGCTTTCTTT. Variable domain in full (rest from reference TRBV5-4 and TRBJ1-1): ETGVTQSPTHLIKTRGQQVTLRCSSQSGHNTVSWYQQALGQGPQFIFQYYREEENGRGNFPPRFSGLQFPNYSSELNVNALELDDSALYLCASSPSGDRAFFGQGTRLTVV.

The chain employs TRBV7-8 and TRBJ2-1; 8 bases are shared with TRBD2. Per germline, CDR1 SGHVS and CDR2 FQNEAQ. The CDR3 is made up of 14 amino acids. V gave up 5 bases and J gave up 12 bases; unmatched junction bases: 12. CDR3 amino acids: CASSQMSGGDAQFF. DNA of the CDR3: TGTGCCAGCAGCCAAATGAGCGGGGGCGACGCGCAGTTCTTC. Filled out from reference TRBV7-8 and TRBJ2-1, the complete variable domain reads GAGVSQSPRYKVAKRGQDVALRCDPISGHVSLFWYQQALGQGPEFLTYFQNEAQLDKSGLPSDRFFAERPEGSVSTLKIQRTQQEDSAVYLCASSQMSGGDAQFFGPGTRLTVL.

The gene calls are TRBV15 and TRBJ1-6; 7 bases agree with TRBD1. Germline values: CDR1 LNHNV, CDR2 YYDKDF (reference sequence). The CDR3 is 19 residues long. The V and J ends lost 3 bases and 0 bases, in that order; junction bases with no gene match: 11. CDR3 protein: CATSSTRQGRGSYNSPLHF. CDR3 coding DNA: TGTGCCACCAGCAGTACCCGACAGGGTAGAGGCTCCTATAATTCACCCCTCCACTTT.

CDR3 DNA sequence: TGTGCCAGTAGTATTAAGGGAAACTATGGCTACACCTTC. Protein: CASSIKGNYGYTF. The chain combines TRBV19 with TRBJ1-2; no clear D. Germline V gives CDR1 LNHDA, CDR2 SQIVND (reference sequence). The CDR3 runs to 13 residues. Deletions cut 3 bases from V and 2 bases from J, with 7 bases between.

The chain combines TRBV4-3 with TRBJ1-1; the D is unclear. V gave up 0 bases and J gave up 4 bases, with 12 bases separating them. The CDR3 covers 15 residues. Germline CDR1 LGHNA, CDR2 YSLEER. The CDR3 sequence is CASSQDPTGSTEAFF. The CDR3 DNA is TGCGCCAGCAGCCAAGACCCCACGGGGAGCACTGAAGCTTTCTTT.

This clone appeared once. The DNA of the CDR3 is TGTGCCTGGAGTCTAGCAGGGGATCGGCAGTTCTTC. Translating gives CAWSLAGDRQFF. The chain couples TRBV30 to TRBJ2-1; TRBD1 is a possible D gene (6 bases). The CDR3 sequence is 12 residues long. The V and J ends lost 2 bases and 12 bases respectively, with 14 bases between them. Germline V gene sequence: CDR1 GTSNPN, CDR2 SVGIG (reference sequence).

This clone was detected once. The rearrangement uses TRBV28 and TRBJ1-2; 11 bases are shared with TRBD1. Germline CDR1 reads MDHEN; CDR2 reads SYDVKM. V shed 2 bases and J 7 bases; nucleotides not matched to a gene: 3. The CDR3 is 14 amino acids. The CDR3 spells CASSLEGQGGGYTF. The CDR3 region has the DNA TGTGCCAGCAGTTTAGAGGGACAGGGGGGTGGCTACACCTTC.

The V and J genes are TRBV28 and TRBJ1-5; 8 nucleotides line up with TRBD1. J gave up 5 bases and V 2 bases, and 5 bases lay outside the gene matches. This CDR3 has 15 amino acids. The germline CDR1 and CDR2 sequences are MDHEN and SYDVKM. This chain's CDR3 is CASSLDQGAYQPQHF. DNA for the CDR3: TGTGCCAGCAGTTTAGATCAGGGGGCCTATCAGCCCCAGCATTTT. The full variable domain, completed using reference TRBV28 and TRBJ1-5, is DVKVTQSSRYLVKRTGEKVFLECVQDMDHENMFWYRQDPGLGLRLIYFSYDVKMKEKGDIPEGYSVSREKKERFSLILESASTNQTSMYLCASSLDQGAYQPQHFGDGTRLSIL.

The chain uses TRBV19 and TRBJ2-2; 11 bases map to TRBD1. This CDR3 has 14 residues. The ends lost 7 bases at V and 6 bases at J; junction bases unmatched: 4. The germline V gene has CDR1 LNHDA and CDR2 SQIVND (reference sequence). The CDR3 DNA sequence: TGTGCCAGTATGGGGACAGGGGGATCCGGGGAGCTGTTTTTT. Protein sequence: CASMGTGGSGELFF.

The DNA of the CDR3 is TGTGCCAGCAGTTTCCCCCCTCCCGGGGAGCTGTTTTTT. It is translated as CASSFPPPGELFF. The V gene is TRBV12-3 or TRBV12-4, the J gene TRBJ2-2; D is unclear. V was clipped by 3 bases and J by 6 bases, with 8 bases between them. The CDR3 is made up of 13 amino acids.

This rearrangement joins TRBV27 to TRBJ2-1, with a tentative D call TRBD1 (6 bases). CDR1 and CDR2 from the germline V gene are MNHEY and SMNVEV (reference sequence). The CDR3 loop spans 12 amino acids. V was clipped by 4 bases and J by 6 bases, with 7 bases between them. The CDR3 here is CASSSTGNEQFF. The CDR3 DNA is TGTGCCAGCAGTTCGACAGGCAATGAGCAGTTCTTC.

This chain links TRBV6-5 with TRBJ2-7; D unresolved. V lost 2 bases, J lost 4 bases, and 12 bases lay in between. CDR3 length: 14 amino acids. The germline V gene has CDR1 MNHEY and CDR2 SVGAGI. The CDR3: CASSYTTPGYEQYF. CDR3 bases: TGTGCCAGCAGTTACACGACTCCTGGGTACGAGCAGTACTTC.

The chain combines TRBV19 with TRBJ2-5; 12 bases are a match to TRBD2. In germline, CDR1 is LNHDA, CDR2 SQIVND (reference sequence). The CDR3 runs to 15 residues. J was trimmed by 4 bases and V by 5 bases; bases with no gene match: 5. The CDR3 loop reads CASSRTSGTPETQYF. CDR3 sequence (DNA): TGTGCCAGTAGTCGGACTAGCGGGACCCCAGAGACCCAGTACTTC.